One T cell receptor (beta chain) is described in this entry. One junction end does not reproduce the germline sequence, and a read error may be involved. This sample is part of a study of blood T cell repertoires in COVID-19. Study as a whole: Sites in the United States, Italy and Spain provided acute and convalescent COVID-19 samples.

The CDR3 totals 11 residues. Per germline, CDR1 SNHLY and CDR2 FYNNEI. Study processing details: The assay estimated nucleated cells by amplifying reference gene primers. The assay was immunoSEQ multiplex PCR, and TCRdb's table has in-frame clones only and misses some. The V and J calls and clone size come from that table; D and trimming were worked out from the DNA. The data hold roughly 150,000 clones, with under 90% observed a single time. Enrolled through a virtual design, the participants were between 18 and 89 years of age and came from about two dozen US areas. Participant reports of clinical history set cohort assignment.

This TCR was recovered from a woman aged 18-29 years who had been exposed to COVID-19. The specimen sequenced was PBMCs or T cells enriched from blood (not recorded which). The rearrangement joins TRBV2 to TRBJ1-1; 7 bases align to TRBD1. CDR3 region: CASSEGDRQCF. CDR3 in DNA: TGTGCCAGCAGTGAAGGGGACAGACAATGCTTT.